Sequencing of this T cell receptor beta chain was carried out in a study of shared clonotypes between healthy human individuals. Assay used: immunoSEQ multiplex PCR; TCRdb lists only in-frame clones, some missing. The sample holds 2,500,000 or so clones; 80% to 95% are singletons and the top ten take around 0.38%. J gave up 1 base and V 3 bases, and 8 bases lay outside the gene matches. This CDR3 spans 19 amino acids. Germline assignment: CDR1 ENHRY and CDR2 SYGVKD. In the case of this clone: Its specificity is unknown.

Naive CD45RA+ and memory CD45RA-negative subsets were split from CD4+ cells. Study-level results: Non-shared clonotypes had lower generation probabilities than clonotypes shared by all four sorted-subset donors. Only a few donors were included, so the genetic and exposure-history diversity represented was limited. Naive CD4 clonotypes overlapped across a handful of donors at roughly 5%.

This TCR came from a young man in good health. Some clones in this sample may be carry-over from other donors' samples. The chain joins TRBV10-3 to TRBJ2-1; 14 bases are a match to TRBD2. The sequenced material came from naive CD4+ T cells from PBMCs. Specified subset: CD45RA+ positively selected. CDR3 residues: CAISDRGLAGDRSYNEQFF. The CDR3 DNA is TGTGCCATCAGTGACCGGGGACTAGCGGGAGATCGGTCCTACAATGAGCAGTTCTTC.